These T cell receptor beta chains were read from a single sample in a study of shared clonotypes between healthy human individuals. Clones were read by immunoSEQ multiplex PCR, and TCRdb kept only the in-frame ones, dropping some. This table has some 2.1 million clones, around 96% appearing once. The sample comprised naive CD8+ T cells sorted from blood. The receptors shown here come from a man aged 18 to 35 in good health. CDR3s include the opening cysteine and the closing phenylalanine or tryptophan. Fields, in order: V gene, D gene, J gene, clone size, CDR3 protein, CDR3 DNA. A D gene is named only where the DNA matches it firmly. Size tells how often a clone was seen (once, few, many) or the class of an expanded clone, and some rows leave it out.

TRBV10-3	TRBD1	TRBJ1-5	NA	CAAQGDPTGDQPQHF	TGTGCCGCCCAGGGGGACCCGACTGGGGATCAGCCCCAGCATTTT
TRBV7-8	TRBD2	TRBJ2-7	NA	CASSPLSGSRYEQYF	TGTGCCAGCAGCCCGCTTAGCGGGAGCAGGTACGAGCAGTACTTC
TRBV5-6	TRBD2	TRBJ2-7	NA	CASSLGRLAVTSYEQYF	TGTGCCAGCAGCTTGGGCCGACTAGCGGTTACTTCCTACGAGCAGTACTTC
TRBV7-9	NA	TRBJ1-4	NA	CASSQTLGGGYEKLFF	TGTGCCAGCAGCCAGACCCTCGGGGGAGGTTACGAAAAACTGTTTTTT
TRBV27	TRBD1	TRBJ2-2	NA	CASRTGGYTGELFF	TGTGCCAGCCGGACAGGGGGCTACACCGGGGAGCTGTTTTTT
TRBV4-3	NA	TRBJ2-3	NA	CASSQDTPGQESTDTQYF	TGCGCCAGCAGCCAAGATACCCCTGGGCAGGAGAGCACAGATACGCAGTATTTT
TRBV7-9	NA	TRBJ2-7	NA	CASSGGRDPIYEQYF	TGTGCCAGCAGCGGGGGCCGGGATCCAATCTACGAGCAGTACTTC
TRBV10-3	NA	TRBJ2-2	NA	CAISGQIDTGELFF	TGTGCCATCAGTGGACAGATAGACACCGGGGAGCTGTTTTTT
TRBV7-9	TRBD2	TRBJ2-2	NA	CASSLTSGRGTGELSF	TGTGCCAGCAGCTTAACTAGCGGGCGGGGAACCGGGGAGCTGTCTTTT
TRBV2	NA	TRBJ1-1	NA	CASSVGQVNTEAFF	TGTGCCAGCAGTGTTGGGCAGGTGAACACTGAAGCTTTCTTT
TRBV11-2	TRBD2	TRBJ2-2	few	CASSPGTSGTLGELFF	TGTGCCAGCAGCCCAGGGACTAGCGGGACGTTGGGGGAGCTGTTTTTT
TRBV7-9	NA	TRBJ1-3	NA	CASSLAYAPSGNTIYF	TGTGCCAGCAGCTTAGCGTACGCTCCCTCTGGAAACACCATATATTTT
TRBV4-1	NA	TRBJ1-4	NA	CASSQAQELFF	TGCGCCAGCAGCCAAGCGCAAGAACTGTTTTTT
TRBV6-5	NA	TRBJ1-4	NA	CASSRAVGIEKLFF	TGTGCCAGCAGTCGGGCCGTGGGGATTGAAAAACTGTTTTTT
TRBV7-2	NA	TRBJ2-3	NA	CASSSTGIDTQYF	TGTGCCAGCAGCTCCACGGGAATAGATACGCAGTATTTT
TRBV9	NA	TRBJ1-5	NA	CASSVAAGQPQHF	TGTGCCAGCAGCGTAGCGGCCGGACAGCCCCAGCATTTT
TRBV18	NA	TRBJ2-3	NA	CASSLYSSTDTQYF	TGTGCCAGCTCACTCTACTCTAGCACAGATACGCAGTATTTT
TRBV7-2	NA	TRBJ1-5	once	CASSLVPHQPQHF	TGTGCCAGCAGCTTAGTACCTCATCAGCCCCAGCATTTT
TRBV5-5	NA	TRBJ1-1	NA	CASSQSDLNTEAFF	TGTGCCAGCAGCCAGTCTGATCTGAACACTGAAGCTTTCTTT
TRBV6-5	TRBD2	TRBJ2-5	NA	CASSNSGGAQETQYF	TGTGCCAGCAGCAATAGCGGGGGGGCCCAAGAGACCCAGTACTTC
TRBV27	NA	TRBJ2-7	NA	CASSSLGYEQYF	TGTGCCAGCAGTTCTCTGGGCTACGAGCAGTACTTC
TRBV7-2	TRBD2	TRBJ2-1	NA	CASSFRTSGGEWINEQFF	TGTGCCAGCAGCTTCCGGACTAGCGGAGGTGAATGGATAAATGAGCAGTTCTTC
TRBV28	NA	TRBJ1-5	NA	CAIDGRETNQPQHF	TGTGCCATTGACGGCAGGGAAACGAATCAGCCCCAGCATTTT
TRBV9	TRBD1	TRBJ2-7	NA	CASSVGLDRGAYEQYF	TGTGCCAGCAGCGTAGGGTTAGACAGGGGGGCCTACGAGCAGTACTTC
TRBV7-9	TRBD1	TRBJ1-2	once	CASSPSTGTYGYTF	TGTGCCAGCAGCCCTTCGACAGGGACCTATGGCTACACCTTC
TRBV19	NA	TRBJ2-3	once	CASSMKGASTDTQYF	TGTGCCAGTAGTATGAAAGGGGCCAGCACAGATACGCAGTATTTT
TRBV15	NA	TRBJ1-4	NA	CATSTGPQANEKLFF	TGTGCCACCAGCACGGGACCTCAAGCTAATGAAAAACTGTTTTTT
TRBV5-4	TRBD1	TRBJ1-2	NA	CASSPGQNGGYTF	TGTGCCAGCAGCCCGGGACAGAACGGTGGCTACACCTTC
TRBV2	NA	TRBJ1-6	NA	CASSVPGITNSPLHF	TGTGCCAGCAGTGTCCCGGGGATTACGAATTCACCCCTCCACTTT
TRBV7-9	NA	TRBJ2-1	NA	CASSTGTSYNEQFF	TGTGCCAGCAGCACAGGGACAAGCTACAATGAGCAGTTCTTC
TRBV5-1	NA	TRBJ2-7	NA	CASSLAGTPYEQYF	TGCGCCAGCAGCTTGGCGGGGACACCCTACGAGCAGTACTTC
TRBV6-5	TRBD1	TRBJ1-2	NA	CASSSTGGNYGYTF	TGTGCCAGCAGCTCGACAGGGGGAAACTATGGCTACACCTTC
TRBV11-2	NA	TRBJ2-3	NA	CASSPQSDTQYF	TGTGCCAGCAGCCCCCAGTCAGATACGCAGTATTTT
TRBV15	NA	TRBJ2-7	NA	CATSVDFFEQYF	TGTGCCACCAGCGTCGACTTCTTTGAGCAGTACTTC
TRBV4-1	TRBD2	TRBJ2-1	NA	CASSYGTSGYNEQFF	TGCGCCAGCAGCTACGGGACTAGCGGATACAATGAGCAGTTCTTC